This note documents a single TCR beta chain sequence. In this sample, this clonotype turned up many times. No antigen is known for it. The input lacks base qualities; no much larger clone sits a single base away. The data derive from a study of T cells in Graves' hyperthyroidism and ophthalmopathy (dated by TCRdb to the late 2010s). About the full investigation: Peripheral blood samples were taken at the time of initial diagnosis, prior to any treatment. To identify distinguishing TCR V-J signatures, a discovery cohort of some 99 patients was used, comprising approximately 40 with Graves' ophthalmopathy and about 59 with stable Graves' hyperthyroidism. Prospective prediction of ophthalmopathy was tested in an independent validation cohort consisting of about 19 hyperthyroidism patients and about 17 patients who later progressed to ophthalmopathy. For training and testing, the roughly 97 patients in the discovery cohort were randomly divided in a 7:3 ratio. In about 6 Graves' hyperthyroidism patients, the study also compared T-cell repertoires from thyroid tissue with T-cell repertoires from blood. After sampling, hyperthyroidism patients received methimazole starting at 30 mg daily, and ophthalmopathy patients received high-dose intravenous methylprednisolone. According to the paper, TCR Vbeta CDR3 sequencing was carried out on over 130 peripheral blood samples, which came from approximately 41 ophthalmopathy, 70 to 80 hyperthyroidism and approximately 17 progressor patients. The research as a whole found: No statistical method was used to fix the sample size in advance, and group allocation was not hidden from the investigators. Most expanded thyroid clonotypes (frequency above 0.001) were also detected in blood, a finding suggesting that blood repertoires may reflect thyroid immune responses. During validation, the model predicted progression to ophthalmopathy a median of roughly 7.1 months ahead of onset, with 60% to 71% sensitivity and around 73% specificity. Ophthalmopathy was separated from stable hyperthyroidism by a 13 V-J signature model, with over 85% sensitivity and just over 81% specificity obtained in cross-validation and 80%/75% obtained in testing.

V is pared back by 6 bases and J by 3 bases, with 15 bases lying between the germline termini. The CDR3 runs 14 amino acids, cysteine and phenylalanine included. Only the CDR3 portion is preserved as DNA: 42 bases, with reading frame beginning at the first base. In the germline V gene, CDR1 corresponds to MDHEN and CDR2 to SYDVKM. TCR beta CDR3 regions were amplified from RNA transcripts. The first round of RT-PCR for the TCR CDR3 was performed with the HTBI primer set and the Qiagen OneStep RT-PCR kit. Libraries were constructed in a second round of multiplex PCR, after which size selection and purification were carried out. Sequencing of the libraries was done on an Illumina HiSeq2000 using paired-end 100 bp reads. In the paper's pipeline: SOAPnuke was used to process the raw data, throwing out any read that contained adapters or uncalled bases, had a mean Phred below 15, or lacked an exact constant-primer or identifier match. COPE v1.2.5 was used to merge high-quality paired reads, and clonotypes were defined as unique nucleotide sequences. MiTCR v1.1 was used to align clonotypes to the IMGT TRBV, TRBD and TRBJ reference segments. Only V-J combinations with frequency above 0.0001, covering approximately 99% of repertoires, were analysed. A TCS score was defined as the ratio of F50 (clonal expansion) to E x V (chaos), with BLOSUM62-based TCRdist applied between CDR3 peptides within each V-J. Welch's t-statistics and random forest reduced around 510 V-J features to under 15, which were used in a naive Bayes classifier (R e1071). TCRdb reprocessed the public reads (quality trimming at Q25 with fastp, clone calling with MiXCR) and kept in-frame beta chains. Each record represents a unique CDR3 protein, reported with the most common genes and DNA among its rows. The V and J calls shown here were made by TCRdb, not taken from the authors' results. The sample contains approximately 600,000 distinct CDR3 sequences, less than 25% of them found a single time. The top ten constitute about 34% of the sample.

Ophthalmopathy patients had moderately to severely active disease, with a Clinical Activity Score of 3 or more, a NOSPECS grade of 4 or more, and a disease duration of less than 3 months. Exclusion was applied to patients with uncontrolled infections, other autoimmune diseases, pregnancy or lactation. Diagnoses were based on clinical symptoms, serum thyroxine and TRAb, thyroid ultrasound and orbital computed tomography. Ficoll-Paque density gradient centrifugation was used to isolate PBMCs from around 10 ml of fresh peripheral blood. Total RNA was extracted with Trizol reagent, and quality was checked on an Agilent 2100 Bioanalyzer.

Sequencing input: blood. The chain was built from TRBV28 and TRBJ2-7; a weak D assignment points to TRBD2 (7 bases agree). The TCR originated in a man aged 30 to 39 with Graves' ophthalmopathy. The DNA is as follows: TGTGCCAGCAGAGGGGGGGCTGCCGTCTACGAGCAGTACTTC. This encodes CASRGGAAVYEQYF.